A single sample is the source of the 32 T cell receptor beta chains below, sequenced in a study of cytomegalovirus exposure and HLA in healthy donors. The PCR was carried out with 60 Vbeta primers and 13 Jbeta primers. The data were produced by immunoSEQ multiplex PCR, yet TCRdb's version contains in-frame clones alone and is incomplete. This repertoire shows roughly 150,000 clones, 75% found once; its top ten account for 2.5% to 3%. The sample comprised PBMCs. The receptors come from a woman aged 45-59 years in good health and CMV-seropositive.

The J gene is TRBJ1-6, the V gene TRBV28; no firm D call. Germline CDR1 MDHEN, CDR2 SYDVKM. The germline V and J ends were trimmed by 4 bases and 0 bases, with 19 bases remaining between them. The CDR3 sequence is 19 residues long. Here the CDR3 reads CASSSTGSWESSYNSPLHF. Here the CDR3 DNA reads TGTGCCAGCAGTTCAACGGGATCTTGGGAAAGCTCCTATAATTCACCCCTCCACTTT.

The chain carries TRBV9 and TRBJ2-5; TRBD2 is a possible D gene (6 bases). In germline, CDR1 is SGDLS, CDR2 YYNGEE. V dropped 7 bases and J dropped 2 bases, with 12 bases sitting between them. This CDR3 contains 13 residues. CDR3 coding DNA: TGTGCCAGCGGGCGGGGCCTACAAGAGACCCAGTACTTC. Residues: CASGRGLQETQYF.

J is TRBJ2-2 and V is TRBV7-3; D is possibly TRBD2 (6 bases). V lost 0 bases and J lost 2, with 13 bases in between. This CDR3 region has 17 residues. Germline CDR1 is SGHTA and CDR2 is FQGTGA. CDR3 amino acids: CASSLTSGGENTGELFF. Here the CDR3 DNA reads TGTGCCAGCAGCTTAACATCCGGCGGGGAAAACACCGGGGAGCTGTTTTTT.

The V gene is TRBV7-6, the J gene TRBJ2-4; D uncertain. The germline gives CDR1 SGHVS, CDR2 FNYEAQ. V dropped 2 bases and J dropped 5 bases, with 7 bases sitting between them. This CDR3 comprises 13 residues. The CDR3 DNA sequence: TGTGCCAGCAGCTTAAGTGCAGAAAACATTCAGTACTTC. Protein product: CASSLSAENIQYF.

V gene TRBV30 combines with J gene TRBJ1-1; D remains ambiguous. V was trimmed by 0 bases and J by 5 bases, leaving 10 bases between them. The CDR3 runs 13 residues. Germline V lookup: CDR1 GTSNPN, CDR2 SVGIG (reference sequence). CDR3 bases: TGTGCCTGGAGTGTAGGTAGCTGGACTGAAGCTTTCTTT. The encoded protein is CAWSVGSWTEAFF.

The CDR3 DNA reads TGCGCCAGCAGCACCCCCGGGACTAGTGGTCTCACCGGGGAGCTGTTTTTT. This encodes CASSTPGTSGLTGELFF. This sequence joins TRBV5-1 and TRBJ2-2; TRBD2 agrees at 8 bases. CDR3 size: 17 residues. V was clipped by 4 bases and J by 4 bases; unmatched bases: 12. Germline CDR1 SGHRS, CDR2 YFSETQ.

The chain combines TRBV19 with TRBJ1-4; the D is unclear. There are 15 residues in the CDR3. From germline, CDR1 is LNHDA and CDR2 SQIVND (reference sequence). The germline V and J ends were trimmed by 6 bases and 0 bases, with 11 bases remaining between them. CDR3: CASSGNRATNEKLFF. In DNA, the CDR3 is TGTGCCAGTAGCGGTAACCGAGCAACTAATGAAAAACTGTTTTTT.

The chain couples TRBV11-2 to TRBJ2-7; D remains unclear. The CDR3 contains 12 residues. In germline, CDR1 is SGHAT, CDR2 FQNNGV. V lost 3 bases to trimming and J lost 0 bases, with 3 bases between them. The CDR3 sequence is CASSFHSYEQYF. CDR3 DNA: TGTGCCAGCAGCTTTCACTCCTACGAGCAGTACTTC.

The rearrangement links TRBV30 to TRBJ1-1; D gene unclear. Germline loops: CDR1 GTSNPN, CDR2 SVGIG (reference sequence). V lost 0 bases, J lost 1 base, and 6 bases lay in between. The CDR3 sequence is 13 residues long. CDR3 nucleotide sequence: TGTGCCTGGAGTGTACGGGGGAACACTGAAGCTTTCTTT. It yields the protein CAWSVRGNTEAFF.

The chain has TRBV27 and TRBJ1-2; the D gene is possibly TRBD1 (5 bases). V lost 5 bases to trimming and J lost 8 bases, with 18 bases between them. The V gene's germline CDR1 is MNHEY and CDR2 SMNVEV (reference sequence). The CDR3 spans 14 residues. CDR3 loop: CASSTQRGGGGYTF. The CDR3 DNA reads TGTGCCAGCAGTACCCAACGGGGGGGAGGCGGCTACACCTTC.

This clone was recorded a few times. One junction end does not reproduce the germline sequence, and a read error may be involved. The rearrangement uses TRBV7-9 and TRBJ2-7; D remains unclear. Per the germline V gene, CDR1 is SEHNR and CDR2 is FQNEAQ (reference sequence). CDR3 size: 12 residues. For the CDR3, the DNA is TGTTCCAGCAGCTTTCAGAACTACGAGCAGTACTTC. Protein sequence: CSSSFQNYEQYF.

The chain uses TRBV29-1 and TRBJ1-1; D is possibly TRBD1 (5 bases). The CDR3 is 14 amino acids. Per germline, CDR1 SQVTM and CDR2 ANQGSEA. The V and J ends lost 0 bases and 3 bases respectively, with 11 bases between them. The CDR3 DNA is TGCAGCGTTGAAGAACGCCCGGGGGACACTGAAGCTTTCTTT. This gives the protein CSVEERPGDTEAFF.

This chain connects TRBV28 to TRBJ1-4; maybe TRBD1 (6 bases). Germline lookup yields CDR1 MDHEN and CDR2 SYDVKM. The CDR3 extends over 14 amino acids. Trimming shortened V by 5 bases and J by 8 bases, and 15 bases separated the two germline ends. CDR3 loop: CASSPDRQGEKLFF. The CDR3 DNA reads TGTGCCAGCAGTCCCGACAGGCAGGGAGAAAAACTGTTTTTT.

CDR3 nucleotide sequence: TGTGCCAGCAGCTCAAGAACGGGACAGGGCTTCTACGAGCAGTACTTC. Translating gives CASSSRTGQGFYEQYF. The chain joins TRBV5-4 to TRBJ2-7, with 9 nucleotides matching TRBD1. Germline-derived CDR1 and CDR2 are SGHNT and YYREEE (reference sequence). The CDR3 length is 16 residues. Trimming at V came to 3 bases and at J to 3 bases, leaving 10 bases not matched to a gene.

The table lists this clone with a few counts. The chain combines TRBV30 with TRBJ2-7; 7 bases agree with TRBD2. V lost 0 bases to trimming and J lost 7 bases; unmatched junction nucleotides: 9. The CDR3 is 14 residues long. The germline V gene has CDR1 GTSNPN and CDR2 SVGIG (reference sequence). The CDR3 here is CAWSVLGGVNEQYF. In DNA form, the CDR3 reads TGTGCCTGGAGTGTATTGGGGGGGGTAAATGAGCAGTACTTC. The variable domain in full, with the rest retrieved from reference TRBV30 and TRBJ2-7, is SQTIHQWPATLVQPVGSPLSLECTVEGTSNPNLYWYRQAAGRGLQLLFYSVGIGQISSEVPQNLSASRPQDRQFILSSKKLLLSDSGFYLCAWSVLGGVNEQYFGPGTRLTVT.

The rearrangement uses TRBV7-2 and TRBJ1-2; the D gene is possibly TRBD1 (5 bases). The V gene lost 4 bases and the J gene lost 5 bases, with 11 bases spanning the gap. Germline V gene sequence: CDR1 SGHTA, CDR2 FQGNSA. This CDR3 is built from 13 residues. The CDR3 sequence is CASSSGLLYGYTF. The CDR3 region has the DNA TGTGCCAGCAGCTCGGGACTTTTGTATGGCTACACCTTC.

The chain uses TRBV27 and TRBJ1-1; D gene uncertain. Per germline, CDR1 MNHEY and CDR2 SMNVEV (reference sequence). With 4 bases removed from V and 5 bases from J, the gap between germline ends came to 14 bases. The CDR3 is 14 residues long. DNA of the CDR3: TGTGCCAGCAGTTGGACTGAAGGAAGGACTGAAGCTTTCTTT. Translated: CASSWTEGRTEAFF.

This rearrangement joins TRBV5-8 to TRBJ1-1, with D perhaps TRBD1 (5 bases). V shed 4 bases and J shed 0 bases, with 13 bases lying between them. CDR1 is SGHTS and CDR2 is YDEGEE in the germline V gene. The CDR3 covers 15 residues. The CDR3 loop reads CASSRGVKLNTEAFF. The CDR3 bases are TGTGCCAGCAGCCGGGGGGTCAAGTTGAACACTGAAGCTTTCTTT.

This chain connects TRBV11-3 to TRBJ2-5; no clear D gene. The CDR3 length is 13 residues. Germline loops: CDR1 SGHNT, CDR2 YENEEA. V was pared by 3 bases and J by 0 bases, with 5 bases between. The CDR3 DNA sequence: TGTGCCAGCAGCTTCGAGTACCAAGAGACCCAGTACTTC. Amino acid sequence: CASSFEYQETQYF.

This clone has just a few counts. The CDR3 region is CASSRDSYYSGANVLTF. The CDR3 nucleotides are TGTGCCAGCAGCCGGGACAGTTACTACTCTGGGGCCAACGTCCTGACTTTC. This sequence joins TRBV5-6 and TRBJ2-6, with 7 bases identical to TRBD1. CDR3 size: 17 residues. Trimming at V came to 4 bases and at J to 0 bases, leaving 7 bases not matched to a gene. Germline-derived CDR1 and CDR2 are SGHDT and YYEEEE.

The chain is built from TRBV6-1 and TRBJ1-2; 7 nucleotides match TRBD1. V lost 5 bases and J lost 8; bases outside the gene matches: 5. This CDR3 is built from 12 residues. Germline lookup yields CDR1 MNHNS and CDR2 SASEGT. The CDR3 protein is CASSTGVKGYTF. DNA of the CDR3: TGTGCCAGCAGTACAGGGGTGAAGGGCTACACCTTC.

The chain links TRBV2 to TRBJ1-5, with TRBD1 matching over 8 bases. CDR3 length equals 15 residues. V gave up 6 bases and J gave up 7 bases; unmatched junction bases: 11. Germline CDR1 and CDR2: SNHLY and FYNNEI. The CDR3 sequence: CASSQRGQGGQPQHF. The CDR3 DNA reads TGTGCCAGCAGCCAACGTGGACAGGGCGGACAGCCCCAGCATTTT.

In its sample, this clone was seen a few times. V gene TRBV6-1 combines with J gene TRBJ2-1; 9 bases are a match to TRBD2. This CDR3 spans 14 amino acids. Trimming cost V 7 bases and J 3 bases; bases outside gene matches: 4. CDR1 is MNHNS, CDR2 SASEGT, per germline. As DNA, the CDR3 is TGTGCCAGCACACGGACTAGCGACTACAATGAGCAGTTCTTC. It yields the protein CASTRTSDYNEQFF.

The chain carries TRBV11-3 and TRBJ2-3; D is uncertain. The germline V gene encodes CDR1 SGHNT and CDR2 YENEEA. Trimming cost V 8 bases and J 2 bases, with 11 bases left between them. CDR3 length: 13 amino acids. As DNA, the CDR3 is TGTGCCAGCGCCTTCAGGAACACAGATACGCAGTATTTT. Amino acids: CASAFRNTDTQYF.

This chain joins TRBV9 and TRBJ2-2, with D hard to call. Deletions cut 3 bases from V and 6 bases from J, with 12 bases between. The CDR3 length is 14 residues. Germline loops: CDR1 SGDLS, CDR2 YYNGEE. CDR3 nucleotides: TGTGCCAGCAGCGGGAGCTGGTGGGCCGGGGAGCTGTTTTTT. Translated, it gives CASSGSWWAGELFF.

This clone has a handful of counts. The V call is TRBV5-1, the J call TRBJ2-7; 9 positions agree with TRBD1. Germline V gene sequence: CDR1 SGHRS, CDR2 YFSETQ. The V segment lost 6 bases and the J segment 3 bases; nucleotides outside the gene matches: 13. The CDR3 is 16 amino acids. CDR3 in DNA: TGCGCCAGCAAAAAAGCAACGGGACAGGGCCTCTACGAGCAGTACTTC. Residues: CASKKATGQGLYEQYF.

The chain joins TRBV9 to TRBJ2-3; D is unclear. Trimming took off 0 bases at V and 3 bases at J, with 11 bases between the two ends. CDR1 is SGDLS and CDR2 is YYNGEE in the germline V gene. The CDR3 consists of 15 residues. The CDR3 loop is CASSVVGQLTDTQYF. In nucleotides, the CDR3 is TGTGCCAGCAGCGTAGTTGGGCAGTTGACAGATACGCAGTATTTT.

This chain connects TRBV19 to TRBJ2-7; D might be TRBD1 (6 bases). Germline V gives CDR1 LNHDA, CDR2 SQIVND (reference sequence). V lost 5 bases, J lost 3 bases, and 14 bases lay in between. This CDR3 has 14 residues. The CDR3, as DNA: TGTGCCAGTAGTGATGACAGGTTCCGCTACGAGCAGTACTTC. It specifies CASSDDRFRYEQYF. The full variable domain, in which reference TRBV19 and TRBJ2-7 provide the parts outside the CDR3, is DGGITQSPKYLFRKEGQNVTLSCEQNLNHDAMYWYRQDPGQGLRLIYYSQIVNDFQKGDIAEGYSVSREKKESFPLTVTSAQKNPTAFYLCASSDDRFRYEQYFGPGTRLTVT.

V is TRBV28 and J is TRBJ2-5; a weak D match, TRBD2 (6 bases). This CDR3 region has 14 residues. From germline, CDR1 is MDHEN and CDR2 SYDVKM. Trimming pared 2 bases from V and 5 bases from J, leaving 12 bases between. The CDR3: CASSLLARRETQYF. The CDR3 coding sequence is TGTGCCAGCAGTTTACTAGCGAGGAGGGAGACCCAGTACTTC.

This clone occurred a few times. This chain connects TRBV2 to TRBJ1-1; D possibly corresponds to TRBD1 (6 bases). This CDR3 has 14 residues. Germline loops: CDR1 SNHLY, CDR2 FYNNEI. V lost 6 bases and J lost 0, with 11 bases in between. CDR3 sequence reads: CASSLGGMNTEAFF. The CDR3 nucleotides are TGTGCCAGCAGCTTAGGGGGAATGAACACTGAAGCTTTCTTT.

The CDR3 reads CASSYREGVGTEAFF. In DNA form, the CDR3 reads TGTGCCAGCAGTTACCGGGAGGGGGTGGGCACTGAAGCTTTCTTT. V and J are TRBV6-5 and TRBJ1-1, with D tentatively TRBD1 (6 bases). The CDR3 totals 15 residues. V lost 2 bases and J 4 bases, leaving 14 bases between the germline ends. Per germline, CDR1 MNHEY and CDR2 SVGAGI.

The CDR3 DNA reads TGTGCCAGCAGCGGGGGACTAGGGGGACAAAACATTCAGTACTTC. Amino acid sequence: CASSGGLGGQNIQYF. V usage is TRBV7-3 and J usage is TRBJ2-4, with TRBD2 matching over 8 bases. With V trimmed by 5 bases and J by 5 bases, 8 bases remained unmatched. The CDR3 loop spans 15 amino acids. The germline gives CDR1 SGHTA, CDR2 FQGTGA.